The next 18 T cell receptor beta chains were all read from a single sample in a study of sequential checkpoint blockade in melanoma. This sample's treatment: randomized to nivolumab then ipilimumab (arm A) or the reverse (arm B). Method: immunoSEQ multiplex PCR; TCRdb's copy keeps in-frame clones and lacks some. The sample lists about 10,000 clones, around three quarters occurring once. The material sequenced was CD8+ T cells sorted from blood (inferred from file names), taken from a patient given nivolumab and ipilimumab in sequence. All receptors come from a human donor with melanoma.

V and J are TRBV5-1 and TRBJ2-3, with 14 bases that match TRBD2. CDR1 SGHRS and CDR2 YFSETQ come from the germline V gene. The junction had 8 bases not matched to a gene; V was cut back by 3 bases and J by 5 bases. This CDR3 has 17 residues. The CDR3 spells CASSWGRLAGGVDTQYF. CDR3 DNA sequence: TGCGCCAGCAGCTGGGGCCGACTAGCGGGAGGGGTAGATACGCAGTATTTT.

The chain has TRBV5-8 and TRBJ2-1; 12 nucleotides line up with TRBD2. CDR1 is SGHTS, CDR2 YDEGEE, per germline. CDR3 size: 18 residues. V lost 2 bases and J lost 0; bases outside the gene matches: 6. In DNA form, the CDR3 reads TGTGCCAGCAGCTTCTCGACTAGCGGGAGTTTCTCCTACAATGAGCAGTTCTTC. Encoded protein: CASSFSTSGSFSYNEQFF.

This chain connects TRBV9 to TRBJ2-2; 9 positions agree with TRBD2. After removal of 0 bases from V and 3 bases from J, the junction contained 3 bases not matched to a gene. Germline CDR1 is SGDLS and CDR2 is YYNGEE. The CDR3 is 16 residues long. The CDR3: CASSVGGGADTGELFF. In DNA form, the CDR3 reads TGTGCCAGCAGCGTAGGCGGGGGGGCTGACACCGGGGAGCTGTTTTTT.

The V and J genes are TRBV4-1 and TRBJ1-6; D is possibly TRBD1 (5 bases). From germline, CDR1 is MGHRA and CDR2 YSYEKL. The CDR3 spans 14 residues. The germline V and J ends were trimmed by 3 bases and 6 bases, with 9 bases remaining between them. The CDR3: CASSHGRVNSPLHF. CDR3 nucleotides: TGCGCCAGCAGCCACGGCAGGGTTAATTCACCCCTCCACTTT.

This chain connects TRBV11-2 to TRBJ2-7, with D perhaps matching TRBD1 (6 bases). Germline CDR1 reads SGHAT; CDR2 reads FQNNGV. The V gene lost 2 bases and the J gene lost 2 bases, with 10 bases spanning the gap. This CDR3 region has 14 residues. In nucleotides, the CDR3 is TGTGCCAGCAGCTTATTACCAGGGGCCTACGAGCAGTACTTC. Its protein product is CASSLLPGAYEQYF.

This rearrangement joins TRBV13 to TRBJ1-1; D is ambiguous. Per germline, CDR1 PRHDT and CDR2 FYEKMQ (reference sequence). Trimming left V 8 bases short and J 1 base short, with 8 bases between. CDR3 length equals 12 residues. The CDR3 loop reads CASQPGNTEAFF. In nucleotides, the CDR3 is TGTGCCAGCCAGCCGGGGAACACTGAAGCTTTCTTT.

This clone was detected once. The V call is TRBV27, the J call TRBJ1-1; TRBD1 matches at 8 bases. CDR3 length: 17 residues. J gave up 0 bases and V 6 bases, and 12 bases lay outside the gene matches. Germline lookup yields CDR1 MNHEY and CDR2 SMNVEV (reference sequence). In nucleotides, the CDR3 is TGTGCCAGCAGGCCTCTGACAGGGGTGTGGATGAACACTGAAGCTTTCTTT. Its protein is CASRPLTGVWMNTEAFF.

The gene calls are TRBV9 and TRBJ2-7; tentative D call: TRBD1 (5 bases). V was trimmed by 6 bases and J by 4 bases, leaving 14 bases between them. The CDR3 totals 13 residues. In germline, CDR1 is SGDLS, CDR2 YYNGEE. The DNA of the CDR3 is TGTGCCAGCAATCCTGGGGCCACGTACGAGCAGTACTTC. This encodes CASNPGATYEQYF.

V is TRBV10-3 and J is TRBJ1-4; perhaps TRBD1 as D (5 bases). Trimming took off 2 bases at V and 8 bases at J, with 15 bases between the two ends. The CDR3 contains 15 residues. CDR1 and CDR2 from the germline V gene are ENHRY and SYGVKD. The CDR3 DNA follows: TGTGCCATCAGTGAGGAGTGGGGGGGTTTCGAAAAACTGTTTTTT. Its protein is CAISEEWGGFEKLFF.

V gene TRBV4-1 combines with J gene TRBJ2-2; 12 nucleotides agree with TRBD2. Per germline, CDR1 MGHRA and CDR2 YSYEKL. The trim removed 1 base at V and 6 bases at J, leaving 6 bases unmatched. The CDR3 is 17 amino acids. The CDR3 here is CASSQGLAGVGAGELFF. CDR3 bases: TGCGCCAGCAGCCAAGGACTAGCGGGGGTCGGGGCCGGGGAGCTGTTTTTT.

The J gene is TRBJ1-2, the V gene TRBV7-6; D remains ambiguous. This CDR3 is built from 17 residues. Germline V gene sequence: CDR1 SGHVS, CDR2 FNYEAQ. The V gene lost 5 bases and the J gene lost 4 bases, with 23 bases spanning the gap. The CDR3 reads CASSPWATEGRIYGYTF. CDR3 in DNA: TGTGCCAGCAGCCCCTGGGCTACAGAGGGAAGAATCTATGGCTACACCTTC.

This clone appeared a few times. The rearrangement links TRBV15 to TRBJ2-3, with 7 bases that match TRBD2. After removal of 0 bases from V and 2 bases from J, the junction contained 5 bases not matched to a gene. Germline assignment: CDR1 LNHNV and CDR2 YYDKDF (reference sequence). The CDR3 consists of 16 residues. The CDR3 DNA sequence: TGTGCCACCAGCAGAGATAGCGGGCGAAACACAGATACGCAGTATTTT. Its protein product is CATSRDSGRNTDTQYF.

This clone was observed a handful of times. The rearrangement links TRBV25-1 to TRBJ1-1; D is unresolved. This CDR3 is built from 15 residues. CDR1 and CDR2 from the germline V gene are MGHDK and SYGVNS. Trimming took off 1 base at V and 1 base at J, with 10 bases between the two ends. The DNA of the CDR3 is TGTGCCAGCAGTGAATGGGCAGGTCCGAACACTGAAGCTTTCTTT. Protein sequence: CASSEWAGPNTEAFF.

The chain recombines TRBV6-1 with TRBJ2-3; D is perhaps TRBD1 (5 bases). In germline, CDR1 is MNHNS, CDR2 SASEGT. V lost 0 bases to trimming and J lost 4 bases, with 14 bases between them. The CDR3 has 16 amino acids. CDR3 nucleotide sequence: TGTGCCAGCAGTGAAGCGTTAGGCAGGGAACCAGATACGCAGTATTTT. It codes for CASSEALGREPDTQYF.

The rearrangement uses TRBV7-2 and TRBJ1-6, with 8 bases identical to TRBD1. Losses at the gene ends were 7 bases for V and 10 bases for J; bases not matched to a gene: 15. The CDR3 is 16 residues long. Per germline, CDR1 SGHTA and CDR2 FQGNSA. CDR3 nucleotides: TGTGCCAGCAACCGTTTAGGACAGGGACATGGATCACCCCTCCACTTT. Translated, it gives CASNRLGQGHGSPLHF. The entire variable domain, with the rest obtained from reference TRBV7-2 and TRBJ1-6, is as follows: GAGVSQSPSNKVTEKGKDVELRCDPISGHTALYWYRQSLGQGLEFLIYFQGNSAPDKSGLPSDRFSAERTGGSVSTLTIQRTQQEDSAVYLCASNRLGQGHGSPLHFGNGTRLTVT.

V and J are TRBV27 and TRBJ2-7, with D perhaps matching TRBD1 (7 bases). V was clipped by 10 bases and J by 5 bases, with 18 bases between them. This CDR3 has 13 residues. CDR1 and CDR2 (germline): MNHEY, SMNVEV (reference sequence). This CDR3 reads CAIARDSRHEQYF. CDR3 DNA: TGTGCCATCGCGCGGGACAGTCGGCACGAGCAGTACTTC.

The chain uses TRBV6-4 and TRBJ2-2, with a weak D call TRBD2 (7 bases). The germline gives CDR1 MRHNA, CDR2 SNTAGT. V lost 3 bases and J lost 5, with 10 bases in between. This CDR3 comprises 14 residues. The CDR3 is CASSEGGGTGELFF. The CDR3, as DNA: TGTGCCAGCAGTGAAGGGGGAGGGACCGGGGAGCTGTTTTTT.

In DNA form, the CDR3 reads TGCGCCAGCAGCCCGGAGGACAGCCCTAACTATGGCTACACCTTC. This sequence encodes CASSPEDSPNYGYTF. The chain links TRBV5-1 to TRBJ1-2, with D perhaps matching TRBD1 (6 bases). From germline, CDR1 is SGHRS and CDR2 YFSETQ. The CDR3 is 15 residues long. V was clipped by 4 bases and J by 0 bases, with 13 bases between them.